These T cell receptor beta chains were read from a single sample in a study of blood T cell repertoires in COVID-19. Method: immunoSEQ multiplex PCR; TCRdb's copy keeps in-frame clones and lacks some. The table lists more than 100,000 clones, roughly four fifths of them singletons, with about a sixth in the top ten. Material for sequencing was peripheral blood. All receptors come from a woman aged 50 to 60 with acute or convalescent COVID-19. CDR3s include the opening cysteine and the closing phenylalanine or tryptophan. The D gene is left open where the match is weak. The listing skips clone size in some rows; elsewhere it reads once, few, many or a size class.

D | length | J | size | V | CDR3 | DNA
- | 13 | TRBJ2-5 | - | TRBV15 | CATTTGTQETQYF | TGTGCCACCACCACAGGGACCCAAGAGACCCAGTACTTC
TRBD1 | 16 | TRBJ1-4 | - | TRBV12-5 | CASGSNPGQDLEKLFF | TGTGCTAGTGGTTCCAATCCGGGACAGGACCTCGAAAAACTGTTTTTT
- | 13 | TRBJ2-7 | - | TRBV6-6 | CASSRRESYEQYF | TGTGCCAGCAGTCGGAGGGAATCCTACGAGCAGTACTTC
TRBD2 | 18 | TRBJ2-3 | once | TRBV18 | CASSPRSKRGFRADTQYF | TGTGCCAGCTCACCACGTTCGAAGCGGGGGTTTCGCGCAGATACGCAGTATTTT
TRBD1 | 14 | TRBJ2-2 | few | TRBV5-8 | CASSLGQGTGELFF | TGTGCCAGCAGCTTGGGACAGGGGACCGGGGAGCTGTTTTTT
- | 14 | TRBJ2-1 | - | TRBV9 | CASSVDISYNEQFF | TGTGCCAGCAGCGTAGATATTTCCTACAATGAGCAGTTCTTC
- | 12 | TRBJ1-2 | - | TRBV5-5 | CASSLEVGGYTF | TGTGCCAGCAGCTTGGAAGTGGGCGGCTACACCTTC
- | 14 | TRBJ1-2 | - | TRBV6-5 | CASSFRGSHYGYTF | TGTGCCAGCAGTTTTCGGGGGAGCCACTATGGCTACACCTTC
- | 14 | TRBJ1-2 | - | TRBV7-2 | CASSLNPSGDGYTF | TGTGCCAGCAGCTTAAATCCGTCAGGGGATGGCTACACCTTC
TRBD1 | 14 | TRBJ1-2 | - | TRBV6-1 | CASSEGGQIYGYTF | TGTGCCAGCAGTGAAGGGGGACAGATCTATGGCTACACCTTC
- | 15 | TRBJ2-3 | - | TRBV6-5 | CASRSAGQGADTQYF | TGTGCCAGCAGGTCCGCGGGGCAGGGGGCAGATACGCAGTATTTT
TRBD1 | 14 | TRBJ1-1 | - | TRBV2 | CASSTRGQGTEAFF | TGTGCCAGCAGCACTAGGGGGCAGGGCACTGAAGCTTTCTTT
TRBD1 | 16 | TRBJ1-3 | many | TRBV18 | CASSPPGQGSRNTIYF | TGTGCCAGCTCACCTCCAGGACAGGGATCAAGAAACACCATATATTTT
- | 15 | TRBJ2-1 | - | TRBV11-2 | CASRHLRGAYNEQFF | TGTGCCAGCAGACACCTCAGGGGGGCGTACAATGAGCAGTTCTTC
- | 15 | TRBJ1-2 | - | TRBV7-9 | CASSLAGGDNYGYTF | TGTGCCAGCAGCTTAGCAGGAGGGGATAACTATGGCTACACCTTC
TRBD1 | 14 | TRBJ1-2 | few | TRBV2 | CASSAGTGNYGYTF | TGTGCCAGCAGTGCCGGGACAGGGAACTATGGCTACACCTTC
TRBD2 | 16 | TRBJ2-1 | - | TRBV4-2 | CASSLLSGGAEDEQFF | TGTGCCAGCAGCCTCCTTAGCGGGGGGGCCGAAGATGAGCAGTTCTTC
TRBD1 | 15 | TRBJ1-6 | - | TRBV25-1 | CASSENTGGYSPLHF | TGTGCCAGCAGTGAAAATACAGGGGGCTATTCACCCCTCCACTTT
- | 13 | TRBJ1-1 | - | TRBV2 | CASSVQMNTEAFF | TGTGCCAGCAGTGTGCAGATGAACACTGAAGCTTTCTTT
- | 12 | TRBJ1-5 | - | TRBV12-2 | CASRFYGQPQHF | TGTGCAAGTCGCTTTTATGGCCAGCCCCAGCATTTT
TRBD1 | 15 | TRBJ1-6 | - | TRBV27 | CASSPSRDRDSPLHF | TGTGCCAGCAGTCCAAGCCGGGACAGGGATTCACCCCTCCACTTT
TRBD2 | 14 | TRBJ2-5 | - | TRBV5-1 | CASSHTSEGETQYF | TGCGCCAGCAGCCATACTAGCGAGGGGGAGACCCAGTACTTC
TRBD1 | 15 | TRBJ2-2 | - | TRBV6-6 | CASSTDRINTGELFF | TGTGCCAGCAGTACGGACAGGATAAACACCGGGGAGCTGTTTTTT
- | 17 | TRBJ1-4 | once | TRBV25-1 | CASTPGAPGGSNEKLFF | TGTGCCAGCACTCCGGGGGCGCCGGGGGGTTCCAATGAAAAACTGTTTTTT
- | 15 | TRBJ1-1 | - | TRBV4-1 | CASSQDAAANTEAFF | TGCGCCAGCAGCCAAGACGCGGCAGCGAACACTGAAGCTTTCTTT
TRBD1 | 15 | TRBJ2-7 | - | TRBV11-2 | CASSLAGTGFAEQYF | TGTGCCAGCAGCTTAGCCGGGACAGGGTTTGCGGAGCAGTACTTC
- | 17 | TRBJ2-3 | - | TRBV4-2 | CASSQELGGRGTDTQYF | TGTGCCAGCAGCCAAGAATTGGGGGGGCGAGGCACAGATACGCAGTATTTT
- | 14 | TRBJ1-6 | - | TRBV6-5 | CASSRTVEDSPLHF | TGTGCCAGCAGCAGGACGGTGGAGGACTCACCCCTCCACTTT
- | 13 | TRBJ1-4 | few | TRBV6-6 | CASTARTVEKLFF | TGTGCCAGCACGGCACGGACAGTTGAAAAACTGTTTTTT
- | 15 | TRBJ1-5 | - | TRBV29-1 | CRVGAGKHLDQPQHF | TGCAGGGTGGGGGCAGGGAAGCACCTTGATCAGCCCCAGCATTTT